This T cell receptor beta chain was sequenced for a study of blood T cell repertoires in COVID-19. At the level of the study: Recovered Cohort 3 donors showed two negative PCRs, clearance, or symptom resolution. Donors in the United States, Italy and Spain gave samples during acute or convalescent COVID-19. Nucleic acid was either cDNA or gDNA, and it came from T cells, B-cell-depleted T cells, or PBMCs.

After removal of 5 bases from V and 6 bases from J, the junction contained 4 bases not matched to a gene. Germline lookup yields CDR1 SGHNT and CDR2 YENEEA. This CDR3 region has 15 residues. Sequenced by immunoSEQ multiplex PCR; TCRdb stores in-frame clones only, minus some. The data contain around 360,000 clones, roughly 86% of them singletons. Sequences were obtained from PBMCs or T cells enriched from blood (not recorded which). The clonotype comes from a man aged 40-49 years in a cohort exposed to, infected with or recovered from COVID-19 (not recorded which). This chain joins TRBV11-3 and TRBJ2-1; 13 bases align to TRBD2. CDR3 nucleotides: TGTGCCAGCAGCCTGGGGACTAGCGGGACCAATGAGCAGTTCTTC. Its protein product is CASSLGTSGTNEQFF.